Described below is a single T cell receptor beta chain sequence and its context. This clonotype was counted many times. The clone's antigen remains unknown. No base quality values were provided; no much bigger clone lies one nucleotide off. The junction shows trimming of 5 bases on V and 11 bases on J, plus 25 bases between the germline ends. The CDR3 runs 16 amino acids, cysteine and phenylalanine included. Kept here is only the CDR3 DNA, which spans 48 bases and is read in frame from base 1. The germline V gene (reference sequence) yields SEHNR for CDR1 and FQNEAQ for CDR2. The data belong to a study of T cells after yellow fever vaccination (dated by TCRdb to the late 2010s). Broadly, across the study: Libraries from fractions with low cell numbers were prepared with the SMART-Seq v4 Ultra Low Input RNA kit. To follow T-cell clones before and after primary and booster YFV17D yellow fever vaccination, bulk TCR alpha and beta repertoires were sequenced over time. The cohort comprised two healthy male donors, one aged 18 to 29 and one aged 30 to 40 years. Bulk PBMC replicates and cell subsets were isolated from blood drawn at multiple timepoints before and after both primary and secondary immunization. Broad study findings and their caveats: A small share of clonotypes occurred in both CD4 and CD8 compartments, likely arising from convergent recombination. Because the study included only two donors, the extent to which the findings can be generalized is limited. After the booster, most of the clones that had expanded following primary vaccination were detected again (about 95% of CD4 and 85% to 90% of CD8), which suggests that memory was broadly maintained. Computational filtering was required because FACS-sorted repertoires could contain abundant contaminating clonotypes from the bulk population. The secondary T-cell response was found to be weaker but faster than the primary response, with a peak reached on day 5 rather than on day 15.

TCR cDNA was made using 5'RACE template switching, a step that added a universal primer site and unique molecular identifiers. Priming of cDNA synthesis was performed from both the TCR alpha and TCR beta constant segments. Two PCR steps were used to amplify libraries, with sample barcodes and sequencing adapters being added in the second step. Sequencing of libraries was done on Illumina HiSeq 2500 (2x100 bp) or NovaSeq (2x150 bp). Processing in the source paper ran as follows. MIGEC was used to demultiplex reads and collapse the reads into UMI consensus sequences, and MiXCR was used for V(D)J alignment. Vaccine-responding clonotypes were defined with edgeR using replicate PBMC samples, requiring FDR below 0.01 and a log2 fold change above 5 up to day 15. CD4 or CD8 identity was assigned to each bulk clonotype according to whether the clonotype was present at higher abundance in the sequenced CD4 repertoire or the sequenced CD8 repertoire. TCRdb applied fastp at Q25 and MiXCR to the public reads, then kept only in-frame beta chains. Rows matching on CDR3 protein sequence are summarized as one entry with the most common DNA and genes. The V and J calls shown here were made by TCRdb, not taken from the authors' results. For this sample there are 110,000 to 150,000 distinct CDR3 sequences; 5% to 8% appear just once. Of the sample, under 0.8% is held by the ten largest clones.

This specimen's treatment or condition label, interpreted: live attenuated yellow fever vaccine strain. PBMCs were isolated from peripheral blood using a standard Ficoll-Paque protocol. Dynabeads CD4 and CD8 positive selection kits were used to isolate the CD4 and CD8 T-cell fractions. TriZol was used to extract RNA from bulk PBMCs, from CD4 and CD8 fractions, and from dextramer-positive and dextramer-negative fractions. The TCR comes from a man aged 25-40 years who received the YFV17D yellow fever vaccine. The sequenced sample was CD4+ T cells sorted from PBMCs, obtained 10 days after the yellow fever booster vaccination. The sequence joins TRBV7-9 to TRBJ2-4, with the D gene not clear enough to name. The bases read TGTGCCAGCAGCCGGCTTACTAAAGGTCTTCTGGACCTTCAGTACTTC. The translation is CASSRLTKGLLDLQYF.